These 22 T cell receptor beta chains were sequenced from one sample in a study of blood T cell repertoires in COVID-19. Some clones are missing from TCRdb's copy, which holds only in-frame ones; the method was immunoSEQ multiplex PCR. The data contain just over 250,000 clones, around nine tenths of them singletons. Specimen: peripheral blood. The receptors come from a man aged 40-55 years who had recovered from COVID-19.

This chain connects TRBV5-1 to TRBJ1-1, with D possibly matching TRBD1 (6 bases). The V and J ends lost 4 bases and 4 bases respectively, with 14 bases between them. There are 14 residues in the CDR3. Germline V CDR1 and CDR2: SGHRS, YFSETQ. CDR3 nucleotides: TGCGCCAGCAGCACTGGGGGCCCGGGCACTGAAGCTTTCTTT. Translation: CASSTGGPGTEAFF. The full variable domain, in which reference TRBV5-1 and TRBJ1-1 provide the parts outside the CDR3, is KAGVTQTPRYLIKTRGQQVTLSCSPISGHRSVSWYQQTPGQGLQFLFEYFSETQRNKGNFPGRFSGRQFSNSRSEMNVSTLELGDSALYLCASSTGGPGTEAFFGQGTRLTVV.

This clone was counted only a few times. This chain uses TRBV2 with TRBJ2-7; D is uncertain. Germline loops: CDR1 SNHLY, CDR2 FYNNEI. V lost 4 bases, J lost 4 bases, and 8 bases lay in between. The CDR3 is made up of 12 amino acids. Here the CDR3 reads CASSGSIYEQYF. CDR3 sequence (DNA): TGTGCCAGCAGTGGCTCTATTTACGAGCAGTACTTC.

Only one count was recorded for this clone. CDR3 DNA: TGCGCCAGCAGCCTATACAGGGTACCAACGAAGGAAAAACTGTTTTTT. Amino acids: CASSLYRVPTKEKLFF. The chain employs TRBV5-1 and TRBJ1-4; D perhaps matches TRBD1 (6 bases). Germline V CDR1 and CDR2: SGHRS, YFSETQ. This CDR3 has 16 amino acids. V lost 4 bases to trimming and J lost 8 bases, with 21 bases between them. Using reference TRBV5-1 and TRBJ1-4 for the parts outside the CDR3, the full variable domain is KAGVTQTPRYLIKTRGQQVTLSCSPISGHRSVSWYQQTPGQGLQFLFEYFSETQRNKGNFPGRFSGRQFSNSRSEMNVSTLELGDSALYLCASSLYRVPTKEKLFFGSGTQLSVL.

This clone has just one count. This rearrangement joins TRBV10-3 to TRBJ2-1, with TRBD2 matching over 11 bases. Trimming cost V 5 bases and J 8 bases; bases outside gene matches: 11. From germline, CDR1 is ENHRY and CDR2 SYGVKD. There are 16 residues in the CDR3. The CDR3 spells CAISPTGLAVADEQFF. As DNA, the CDR3 is TGTGCCATCAGTCCCACGGGACTAGCGGTCGCCGATGAGCAGTTCTTC.

The sample holds a few counts of this clone. The chain couples TRBV7-9 to TRBJ1-3; D is uncertain. This CDR3 is 15 amino acids long. Per germline, CDR1 SEHNR and CDR2 FQNEAQ (reference sequence). Deletions cut 1 base from V and 0 bases from J, with 7 bases between. For the CDR3, the DNA is TGTGCCAGCAGCTTAGAACGGGTCTCTGGAAACACCATATATTTT. Its protein is CASSLERVSGNTIYF. The full variable domain, with the rest looked up from reference TRBV7-9 and TRBJ1-3, is DTGVSQNPRHKITKRGQNVTFRCDPISEHNRLYWYRQTLGQGPEFLTYFQNEAQLEKSRLLSDRFSAERPKGSFSTLEIQRTEQGDSAMYLCASSLERVSGNTIYFGEGSWLTVV.

The chain is built from TRBV20-1 and TRBJ2-7, with a weak D call TRBD1 (5 bases). Germline V gene sequence: CDR1 DFQATT, CDR2 SNEGSKA (reference sequence). CDR3 length: 13 amino acids. Deletions cut 3 bases from V and 4 bases from J, with 13 bases between. CDR3 nucleotide sequence: TGCAGTGCTAGTGGGCAGGGTGCGTACGAGCAGTACTTC. This translates into CSASGQGAYEQYF.

The genes are TRBV4-3 and TRBJ2-2; 11 nucleotides agree with TRBD1. Germline CDR1 is LGHNA and CDR2 is YSLEER. With 4 bases clipped from V and 7 bases from J, the junction kept 5 bases outside the gene matches. There are 15 residues in the CDR3. For the CDR3, the DNA is TGCGCCAGCAGCCTCGGACAGGGGGCAGGCGGGGAGCTGTTTTTT. Its translation: CASSLGQGAGGELFF.

The chain joins TRBV25-1 to TRBJ2-2, with 7 bases that match TRBD1. Germline V gives CDR1 MGHDK, CDR2 SYGVNS. The V segment lost 6 bases and the J segment 1 base; nucleotides outside the gene matches: 8. This CDR3 contains 16 residues. The CDR3 loop reads CASRPLRTGNTGELFF. In DNA, the CDR3 is TGTGCCAGCAGGCCTTTGCGGACAGGGAACACCGGGGAGCTGTTTTTT.

This clone was counted a few times. This sequence joins TRBV29-1 and TRBJ2-7; 8 nucleotides agree with TRBD1. The V and J ends lost 4 bases and 3 bases, in that order; junction bases with no gene match: 5. This CDR3 contains 13 residues. The germline CDR1 and CDR2 sequences are SQVTM and ANQGSEA. This chain's CDR3 is CSVAVDRDYEQYF. CDR3 coding DNA: TGCAGCGTTGCCGTGGACAGGGACTACGAGCAGTACTTC.

The rearrangement joins TRBV7-9 to TRBJ2-3, with D hard to call. CDR3 size: 16 residues. The germline V and J ends were trimmed by 0 bases and 2 bases, with 12 bases remaining between them. The germline CDR1 and CDR2 sequences are SEHNR and FQNEAQ (reference sequence). The CDR3 is CASSLAPILVTDTQYF. CDR3 DNA sequence: TGTGCCAGCAGCTTAGCGCCTATCCTAGTCACAGATACGCAGTATTTT.

The chain is built from TRBV19 and TRBJ2-2; 7 positions agree with TRBD2. Trimming cost V 8 bases and J 4 bases; bases outside gene matches: 10. This CDR3 spans 15 amino acids. Germline CDR1 LNHDA, CDR2 SQIVND (reference sequence). The CDR3: CASADGGVLTGELFF. The CDR3 bases are TGTGCCAGTGCAGATGGGGGGGTACTCACCGGGGAGCTGTTTTTT.

J is TRBJ2-7 and V is TRBV9; 9 bases agree with TRBD1. With V trimmed by 3 bases and J by 4 bases, 5 bases remained unmatched. CDR1 and CDR2 (germline): SGDLS, YYNGEE. The CDR3 has 14 residues. For the CDR3, the DNA is TGTGCCAGCAGCGCCACAGGGGGCTGGTACGAGCAGTACTTC. It translates to CASSATGGWYEQYF.

The chain joins TRBV25-1 to TRBJ2-3; 11 nucleotides align to TRBD2. Trimming took 3 bases from V and 10 from J; bases not matched to a gene: 15. This CDR3 has 17 amino acids. Looked up from germline, CDR1 is MGHDK and CDR2 is SYGVNS. CDR3 bases: TGTGCCAGCAGTGACCTACTAGCGGGAGCAGTGCCTGTTGCGCAGTATTTT. It codes for CASSDLLAGAVPVAQYF. Using reference TRBV25-1 and TRBJ2-3 for the parts outside the CDR3, the full variable domain is EADIYQTPRYLVIGTGKKITLECSQTMGHDKMYWYQQDPGMELHLIHYSYGVNSTEKGDLSSESTVSRIRTEHFPLTLESARPSHTSQYLCASSDLLAGAVPVAQYFGPGTRLTVL.

CDR3 sequence reads: CASSPTGFQTDRYGYTF. The CDR3 DNA reads as TGTGCCAGCAGCCCTACAGGGTTTCAGACTGATAGATATGGCTACACCTTC. The gene calls are TRBV7-2 and TRBJ1-2; a possible D gene is TRBD1 (6 bases). The CDR3 is 17 residues long. The V end lost 5 bases, the J end lost 5 bases, and 24 bases lay between the germline ends. The germline V gene has CDR1 SGHTA and CDR2 FQGNSA.

This clone is a singleton in its sample. The chain joins TRBV11-2 to TRBJ2-7, with TRBD1 identical over 10 bases. CDR1 is SGHAT and CDR2 is FQNNGV in the germline V gene. The V segment lost 5 bases and the J segment 6 bases; nucleotides outside the gene matches: 10. The CDR3 is made up of 15 amino acids. The CDR3 region has the DNA TGTGCCAGCAGCCCGCAAGGGACAGGGGTAGGCGAGCAGTACTTC. Amino acid sequence: CASSPQGTGVGEQYF.

The chain employs TRBV7-9 and TRBJ1-2; 12 bases align to TRBD1. With 4 bases clipped from V and 8 bases from J, the junction kept 8 bases outside the gene matches. Germline-derived CDR1 and CDR2 are SEHNR and FQNEAQ (reference sequence). The CDR3 covers 15 residues. The DNA for the CDR3 is TGTGCCAGCAGCTACGGGGACAGGGGGCTTGGAGGCTACACCTTC. Its protein is CASSYGDRGLGGYTF. The whole variable domain, filled in from reference TRBV7-9 and TRBJ1-2, reads DTGVSQNPRHKITKRGQNVTFRCDPISEHNRLYWYRQTLGQGPEFLTYFQNEAQLEKSRLLSDRFSAERPKGSFSTLEIQRTEQGDSAMYLCASSYGDRGLGGYTFGSGTRLTVV.

This chain uses TRBV11-1 with TRBJ2-2; D is undetermined. The CDR3 totals 15 residues. The V end was cut by 1 base, the J end by 4 bases, with 10 bases between. Germline V lookup: CDR1 SGHAT, CDR2 FQDESV (reference sequence). The CDR3 DNA sequence: TGTGCCAGCAGCTTAGACCGGTTACTCACCGGGGAGCTGTTTTTT. The encoded protein is CASSLDRLLTGELFF.

The chain has TRBV6-5 and TRBJ2-7; 10 bases match TRBD1. Germline V gene sequence: CDR1 MNHEY, CDR2 SVGAGI. This CDR3 spans 15 amino acids. Unmatched junction bases numbered 13, after V lost 10 bases and J lost 4 bases. The DNA of the CDR3 is TGTGCCACCACAGGGGGGAGACAGGGGGCGTACGAGCAGTACTTC. Translated: CATTGGRQGAYEQYF.

The V call is TRBV6-6, the J call TRBJ2-1, with D maybe TRBD2 (6 bases). The V gene lost 6 bases and the J gene lost 7 bases, with 16 bases spanning the gap. The CDR3 sequence is 14 residues long. CDR1 and CDR2 from the germline V gene are MNHNY and SVGAGI (reference sequence). The CDR3 nucleotides read TGTGCCAGCAGCCGCGGGACGTTAGGGAATGAGCAGTTCTTC. Translated: CASSRGTLGNEQFF.

This sequence joins TRBV27 and TRBJ1-5, with D perhaps matching TRBD1 (6 bases). The CDR3 runs to 15 residues. V was pared by 4 bases and J by 6 bases, with 16 bases between. In germline, CDR1 is MNHEY, CDR2 SMNVEV (reference sequence). The CDR3 DNA sequence: TGTGCCAGCAGTTCAGACCCAGGGGTTGGTCAGCCCCAGCATTTT. This gives the protein CASSSDPGVGQPQHF.

V and J are TRBV20-1 and TRBJ2-7; D call uncertain. Germline CDR1 reads DFQATT; CDR2 reads SNEGSKA (reference sequence). CDR3 length: 11 amino acids. Trimming shortened V by 7 bases and J by 4 bases, and 11 bases separated the two germline ends. The CDR3 sequence: CSVSTGYEQYF. The CDR3 DNA sequence: TGCAGTGTTAGTACGGGTTACGAGCAGTACTTC.

The J gene is TRBJ2-1, the V gene TRBV5-6; D is possibly TRBD2 (6 bases). The CDR3 covers 13 residues. With 0 bases removed from V and 9 bases from J, the gap between germline ends came to 10 bases. From germline, CDR1 is SGHDT and CDR2 YYEEEE. The CDR3 nucleotides are TGTGCCAGCAGCTTGGCCCCCGGGGGTGAGCAGTTCTTC. Protein: CASSLAPGGEQFF. The full variable domain, its missing parts supplied by reference TRBV5-6 and TRBJ2-1, is DAGVTQSPTHLIKTRGQQVTLRCSPKSGHDTVSWYQQALGQGPQFIFQYYEEEERQRGNFPDRFSGHQFPNYSSELNVNALLLGDSALYLCASSLAPGGEQFFGPGTRLTVL.